A single TCR beta chain is shown here with its context. Its antigen is undetermined. Use of 60 Vbeta and 13 Jbeta primers characterized the PCR. The repertoire was sequenced with immunoSEQ multiplex PCR; TCRdb's copy has only in-frame clones and lacks some. This sample yields approximately 140,000 clones, of which 70% to 75% are seen a single time; 13% to 15% belongs to the top ten. This entry belongs to a study of cytomegalovirus exposure and HLA in healthy donors. Study-wide results and caveats: A list of around 150 TCR beta chains associated with cytomegalovirus was given. What was likely a sequencing artifact was a cluster of highly shared sequence variants.

In germline, CDR1 is SNHLY, CDR2 FYNNEI. The CDR3 length is 14 residues. The ends were cut back, 0 bases at V and 7 bases at J, with 13 bases in the middle. The TCR comes from a human donor in good health. Sequences were obtained from PBMCs. The chain uses TRBV2 and TRBJ2-7, with a tentative D call TRBD1 (6 bases). CDR3 residues: CASSEATGTEEQYF. CDR3 DNA sequence: TGTGCCAGCAGTGAAGCAACAGGGACCGAAGAGCAGTACTTC.